This is a list of T cell receptor beta chains from one sample in a study of vaccination and CD4 T cells after COVID-19. Antigen specificity for these receptors is unknown. Via MiXCR, TCRdb re-called the PCR reads, giving one row per CDR3 protein. The sample has 15,000 to 20,000 distinct CDR3 sequences; roughly 55% are singletons. The starting material was CD4+ T cells from blood, cultured in vitro, obtained before SARS-CoV-2 vaccination. The receptors shown here come from a human donor who had recovered from COVID-19. Both conserved end residues are part of each CDR3. The order of the fields is clone size, D gene, V gene, J gene, CDR3 protein, CDR3 DNA. A D gene is named only where the DNA matches it firmly. Expanded clones are given a class, and other clones once, few, many or no size at all.

-,-,TRBV7-9,TRBJ2-3,CASSLGGAPLGDTQYF,TGTGCCAGCAGCTTAGGGGGGGCTCCTTTGGGGGATACGCAGTATTTT
-,-,TRBV18,TRBJ2-7,CASSNMENYEQYF,TGTGCCAGCTCAAATATGGAAAACTACGAGCAGTACTTC
-,TRBD2,TRBV2,TRBJ2-5,CASRRLAGGAIGETQYF,TGTGCCAGCCGAAGACTAGCGGGGGGGGCCATAGGGGAGACCCAGTACTTC
once,TRBD1,TRBV6-1,TRBJ1-2,CASSTDRAYGYTF,TGTGCCAGCAGTACTGACAGGGCCTATGGCTACACCTTC
few,TRBD2,TRBV7-6,TRBJ2-7,CASSATGGSHEQYF,TGTGCCAGCAGCGCGACGGGGGGGTCTCACGAGCAGTACTTC
few,TRBD1,TRBV7-9,TRBJ2-5,CASSRTGFGETQYF,TGTGCCAGCAGCCGGACAGGGTTTGGGGAGACCCAGTACTTC
-,TRBD1,TRBV20-1,TRBJ2-5,CSARRTGRETQYF,TGCAGTGCTAGACGGACAGGGAGAGAGACCCAGTACTTC
-,-,TRBV20-1,TRBJ2-5,CSAQGGDNQETQYF,TGCAGTGCGCAGGGGGGGGATAACCAAGAGACCCAGTACTTC
-,TRBD2,TRBV20-1,TRBJ2-1,CSASGAYNEQFF,TGCAGCGCTAGCGGGGCCTACAATGAGCAGTTCTTC
-,-,TRBV10-3,TRBJ1-1,CAIRPGTSGRDTEAFF,TGTGCCATCAGACCCGGGACCTCAGGCAGGGACACTGAAGCTTTCTTT
-,TRBD1,TRBV27,TRBJ2-2,CASSGTGGWTGELFF,TGTGCCAGCAGTGGGACAGGGGGCTGGACCGGGGAGCTGTTTTTT
few,-,TRBV19,TRBJ1-6,CASTPDAGSSYNSPLHF,TGTGCCAGTACCCCGGACGCAGGAAGCTCCTATAATTCACCCCTCCACTTT
-,-,TRBV15,TRBJ1-1,CATSRATDTEAFF,TGTGCCACCAGCAGAGCTACAGACACTGAAGCTTTCTTT
-,-,TRBV7-9,TRBJ1-2,CASSSSQGRSGGYTF,TGTGCCAGCAGCTCCAGCCAGGGGAGGAGCGGTGGCTACACCTTC
-,TRBD1,TRBV20-1,TRBJ1-5,CSARDRQSNQPQHF,TGCAGTGCTAGGGACAGGCAGAGCAATCAGCCCCAGCATTTT
-,TRBD1,TRBV18,TRBJ2-7,CASSPDRDDYEQYF,TGTGCCAGCTCACCCGACAGGGACGACTACGAGCAGTACTTC
-,-,TRBV5-8,TRBJ1-2,CASSLRTADGYTF,TGTGCCAGCAGCTTGAGGACGGCTGATGGCTACACCTTC
few,TRBD2,TRBV7-2,TRBJ2-1,CASSLGLAGPGGQFF,TGTGCCAGCAGCTTAGGGCTAGCGGGACCGGGGGGGCAGTTCTTC
-,-,TRBV5-6,TRBJ1-2,CASSLERLRRILSYGYTF,TGTGCCAGCAGCTTGGAAAGACTGAGACGGATCCTCAGCTATGGCTACACCTTC
-,TRBD2,TRBV4-2,TRBJ2-5,CASSQEGTSTAGEETQYF,TGTGCCAGCAGCCAAGAGGGAACTTCGACTGCGGGGGAAGAGACCCAGTACTTC
once,-,TRBV29-1,TRBJ2-1,CSVAIGGRSYNEQFF,TGCAGCGTTGCGATAGGGGGACGCAGTTACAATGAGCAGTTCTTC
once,-,TRBV6-5,TRBJ1-2,CASSYNRGANYGYTF,TGTGCCAGCAGTTACAACCGGGGAGCGAACTATGGCTACACCTTC